This T cell receptor (beta chain) emerged from a study of T cell responses to AZD1222 COVID-19 vaccine. Broader study findings: Only after the peak T cell response were repertoires sampled. Spike was spanned by vaccine-associated CD4 TCRs, with dominance at 160-218 and 743-854. Among the donors, most were white British and more were female, and clonal diversity was possibly underestimated.

Comment on this clone: The antigen remains unidentified.

Data came from immunoSEQ multiplex PCR; TCRdb stores just in-frame clones and leaves some out. The repertoire has around 140,000 clones, about 92% of them found once; the top ten carry around 10%. The sequence came from an adult who had recovered from COVID-19. The sequenced sample was peripheral blood, obtained after recovery from COVID-19.

In DNA, the CDR3 is TGTGCCAGCAGCCAGAACAATGAGCAGTTCTTC. This gives the protein CASSQNNEQFF. The V and J genes are TRBV5-6 and TRBJ2-1; D call uncertain. Germline CDR1 reads SGHDT; CDR2 reads YYEEEE. The V gene lost 4 bases and the J gene lost 5 bases, with 4 bases spanning the gap. The CDR3 loop spans 11 amino acids.